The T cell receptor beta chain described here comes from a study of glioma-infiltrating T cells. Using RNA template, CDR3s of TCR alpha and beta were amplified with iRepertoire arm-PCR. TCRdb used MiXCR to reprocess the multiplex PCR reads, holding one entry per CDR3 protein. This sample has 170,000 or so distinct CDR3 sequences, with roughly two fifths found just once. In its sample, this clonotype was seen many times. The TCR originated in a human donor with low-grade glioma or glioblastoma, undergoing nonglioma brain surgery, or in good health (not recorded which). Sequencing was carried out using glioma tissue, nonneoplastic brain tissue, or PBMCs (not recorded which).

The CDR3 DNA reads as TGTGCCAGCAGCCCGGATGGCCCTACGCAGTATTTT. Translating gives CASSPDGPTQYF. The chain has TRBV2 and TRBJ2-3; D gene uncertain. The length of the CDR3 is 12 residues. Germline assignment: CDR1 SNHLY and CDR2 FYNNEI. V gave up 6 bases and J gave up 8 bases, with 12 bases separating them.